These T cell receptor beta chains were read from a single sample in a study of OX40 agonist ivuxolimab in advanced cancers. Method: immunoSEQ multiplex PCR; TCRdb's copy keeps in-frame clones and lacks some. The sample lists about 18,000 clones, roughly nine tenths occurring once. The material was CD4+ or CD8+ T cells sorted from blood, obtained in a trial of the OX40 agonist ivuxolimab. These TCRs come from an adult with an advanced solid tumor such as melanoma, head and neck, liver or kidney cancer. Each CDR3 is given with its conserved first and last residue. The D gene is left open where the match is weak. Part of the rows lack a size; the others show once, few, many or a class for expanded clones.

D gene	V gene	CDR3 length	J gene	clone size	CDR3 protein	CDR3 DNA
TRBD2	TRBV4-3	17	TRBJ2-3	-	CASSQDGLAGSTDTQYF	TGCGCCAGCAGCCAAGACGGACTAGCGGGGAGCACAGATACGCAGTATTTT
-	TRBV19	11	TRBJ1-2	-	CASSARSGYTF	TGTGCCAGTAGTGCAAGAAGCGGCTACACCTTC
-	TRBV28	13	TRBJ1-1	-	CASSLSTFFEAFF	TGTGCCAGCAGTTTATCCACCTTTTTTGAAGCTTTCTTT
TRBD1	TRBV18	16	TRBJ1-2	-	CASSLRDRAGNYGYTF	TGTGCCAGCTCACTCCGGGACAGGGCTGGGAACTATGGCTACACCTTC
-	TRBV13	13	TRBJ1-1	-	CASSLGRGQEAFF	TGTGCCAGCAGCTTAGGTCGGGGACAAGAAGCTTTCTTT
TRBD2	TRBV7-9	15	TRBJ2-7	-	CASSFPAGGPDEQYF	TGTGCCAGCAGCTTCCCAGCGGGAGGGCCCGACGAGCAGTACTTC
TRBD2	TRBV9	15	TRBJ2-2	-	CASSVLAGAPGELFF	TGTGCCAGCAGCGTGCTAGCGGGAGCGCCCGGGGAGCTGTTTTTT
TRBD1	TRBV7-9	15	TRBJ2-5	-	CASSPYRGLQETQYF	TGTGCCAGCAGCCCGTACAGGGGGCTCCAAGAGACCCAGTACTTC
TRBD2	TRBV6-6	16	TRBJ2-2	-	CASSYWPSGGQGELFF	TGTGCCAGCAGTTACTGGCCTAGCGGGGGCCAGGGGGAGCTGTTTTTT
TRBD2	TRBV9	14	TRBJ2-7	-	CASSVSSGGYEQYF	TGTGCCAGCAGCGTATCTAGCGGGGGTTACGAGCAGTACTTC
-	TRBV6-5	15	TRBJ1-1	-	CASSYSGGEGTEAFF	TGTGCCAGCAGTTACTCCGGGGGAGAGGGCACTGAAGCTTTCTTT
TRBD2	TRBV18	14	TRBJ2-7	once	CASSPWTSRDEQYF	TGTGCCAGCTCACCATGGACTAGCAGGGACGAGCAGTACTTC
-	TRBV12-5	12	TRBJ2-1	-	CASGPGLMEQFF	TGTGCTAGTGGTCCCGGGCTCATGGAGCAGTTCTTC
-	TRBV19	12	TRBJ2-3	-	CASTDTPDTQYF	TGTGCCAGTACCGACACCCCGGATACGCAGTATTTT
TRBD2	TRBV7-3	16	TRBJ2-1	-	CASSDHSGSSYNEQFF	TGTGCCAGCAGCGACCATAGCGGGAGCTCCTACAATGAGCAGTTCTTC
-	TRBV9	14	TRBJ2-7	-	CASSPFDGALEQYF	TGTGCCAGCAGCCCGTTCGACGGGGCCCTCGAGCAGTACTTC
-	TRBV6-5	14	TRBJ2-2	-	CASSEDPNTGELFF	TGTGCCAGCAGTGAGGACCCGAACACCGGGGAGCTGTTTTTT
-	TRBV2	14	TRBJ1-5	-	CASKPGGGNQPQHF	TGTGCCAGCAAACCGGGAGGGGGCAATCAGCCCCAGCATTTT
-	TRBV4-1	13	TRBJ1-1	-	CASSQDIGRGAFF	TGCGCCAGCAGCCAAGACATCGGGAGGGGAGCTTTCTTT
TRBD2	TRBV6-4	16	TRBJ2-5	-	CASSDSTSGGLETQYF	TGTGCCAGCAGTGACTCGACTAGCGGGGGGTTAGAGACCCAGTACTTC
TRBD1	TRBV9	13	TRBJ1-2	-	CASSVGDRLGYTF	TGTGCCAGCAGCGTAGGGGACAGGCTGGGCTACACCTTC
TRBD2	TRBV4-1	17	TRBJ2-1	-	CASSQEGGGSPLGEQFF	TGCGCCAGCAGCCAAGAGGGTGGCGGGAGCCCTCTGGGTGAGCAGTTCTTC
TRBD1	TRBV7-2	15	TRBJ2-7	-	CASSLAPTGGDEQYF	TGTGCCAGCAGCTTAGCGCCCACAGGGGGCGACGAGCAGTACTTC
TRBD2	TRBV9	16	TRBJ2-1	-	CASSPGTSGAYNEQFF	TGTGCCAGCAGTCCCGGGACTAGCGGTGCCTACAATGAGCAGTTCTTC
-	TRBV4-3	16	TRBJ1-2	-	CASSQVLREVNYGYTF	TGCGCCAGCAGCCAAGTTCTGAGGGAAGTTAACTATGGCTACACCTTC
-	TRBV6-6	13	TRBJ1-3	-	CAARSSSGNTIYF	TGTGCTGCGCGGAGTAGCTCTGGAAACACCATATATTTT
TRBD2	TRBV9	16	TRBJ2-7	-	CASSVGMAGGPYEQYF	TGTGCCAGCAGCGTAGGAATGGCGGGGGGCCCCTACGAGCAGTACTTC
-	TRBV7-9	15	TRBJ2-5	once	CASSASQSYQETQYF	TGTGCCAGCAGCGCGTCACAGAGCTACCAAGAGACCCAGTACTTC
-	TRBV18	15	TRBJ1-1	few	CASSPTGKENTEAFF	TGTGCCAGCTCACCTACCGGGAAGGAGAACACTGAAGCTTTCTTT
-	TRBV7-2	17	TRBJ2-3	-	CASSLRATGVSTDTQYF	TGTGCCAGCAGCTTAAGGGCTACCGGGGTTAGCACAGATACGCAGTATTTT
TRBD1	TRBV29-1	15	TRBJ2-7	-	CSVDHRDSPPYEQYF	TGCAGCGTTGATCACCGGGACAGTCCCCCCTACGAGCAGTACTTC
-	TRBV9	13	TRBJ1-1	once	CASSTSGNTEAFF	TGTGCCAGCAGCACTTCCGGGAACACTGAAGCTTTCTTT
TRBD2	TRBV11-3	15	TRBJ2-1	-	CASSELAGVGNEQFF	TGTGCCAGCAGCGAACTAGCGGGAGTTGGTAATGAGCAGTTCTTC
-	TRBV30	13	TRBJ2-7	-	CAWSVLRTYEQYF	TGTGCCTGGAGTGTATTGCGGACCTACGAGCAGTACTTC
-	TRBV5-6	12	TRBJ1-1	-	CASSAVGAEAFF	TGTGCCAGCAGTGCCGTCGGAGCTGAAGCTTTCTTT
-	TRBV5-1	14	TRBJ2-5	-	CASSSRYQGETQYF	TGCGCCAGCAGCTCCCGATACCAGGGGGAGACCCAGTACTTC
-	TRBV11-3	11	TRBJ1-1	-	CASSLGAEAFF	TGTGCCAGCAGCTTAGGAGCTGAAGCTTTCTTT
-	TRBV9	14	TRBJ2-7	few	CASSVRDFAYEQYF	TGTGCCAGCAGCGTACGGGACTTTGCCTACGAGCAGTACTTC
TRBD1	TRBV7-9	13	TRBJ2-7	-	CASSPSGGYEQYF	TGTGCCAGCAGCCCCTCAGGGGGCTACGAGCAGTACTTC
-	TRBV6-5	14	TRBJ1-5	-	CASSEGPDNQPQHF	TGTGCCAGCAGTGAAGGCCCAGACAATCAGCCCCAGCATTTT
-	TRBV11-3	15	TRBJ2-5	-	CASSPPGPILETQYF	TGTGCCAGCAGTCCTCCGGGCCCGATCCTGGAGACCCAGTACTTC
TRBD1	TRBV7-9	15	TRBJ1-2	few	CASYPTGTGIYGYTF	TGTGCCAGCTACCCTACAGGGACAGGGATCTATGGCTACACCTTC
-	TRBV7-6	14	TRBJ2-5	-	CASSLGVGQETQYF	TGTGCCAGCAGCTTAGGGGTCGGGCAAGAGACCCAGTACTTC
-	TRBV4-3	16	TRBJ2-2	-	CASSQGVALRTGELFF	TGCGCCAGCAGCCAGGGGGTCGCGTTGAGGACCGGGGAGCTGTTTTTT
TRBD2	TRBV9	15	TRBJ2-7	-	CASSLGTSGSYEQYF	TGTGCCAGCAGCCTCGGGACTAGCGGTTCCTACGAGCAGTACTTC
TRBD2	TRBV9	14	TRBJ2-1	-	CASSPDGGGRAQFF	TGTGCCAGCAGCCCAGACGGCGGGGGGAGGGCGCAGTTCTTC
TRBD2	TRBV6-5	15	TRBJ2-1	-	CASSPGTSAGNEQFF	TGTGCCAGCAGCCCCGGGACTAGCGCTGGGAATGAGCAGTTCTTC
-	TRBV5-1	13	TRBJ2-7	-	CASSSAGAYEQYF	TGCGCCAGCAGCTCTGCAGGGGCCTACGAGCAGTACTTC
TRBD1	TRBV9	14	TRBJ1-4	-	CASSLGTGSEKLFF	TGTGCCAGCAGCTTAGGGACAGGTTCTGAAAAACTGTTTTTT
TRBD2	TRBV6-1	15	TRBJ2-1	once	CASILAGGSYNEQFF	TGTGCCAGCATTTTAGCGGGAGGCTCCTACAATGAGCAGTTCTTC
-	TRBV9	13	TRBJ2-2	-	CASSDGVTGELFF	TGTGCCAGCAGCGACGGGGTAACCGGGGAGCTGTTTTTT
-	TRBV9	14	TRBJ1-2	-	CASSAGQSNYGYTF	TGTGCCAGCAGCGCGGGACAATCTAACTATGGCTACACCTTC